What follows describes a single TCR beta chain. Its specificity is not known. The germline CDR1 and CDR2 sequences are SGHDN and FVKESK. This CDR3 comprises 13 residues. The ends were cut back, 4 bases at V and 2 bases at J, with 8 bases in the middle. Measured with immunoSEQ multiplex PCR; TCRdb has only the in-frame clones, and not every one. In the table there are approximately 2.1 million clones, just over 90% of which are singletons. This entry is derived from a study of shared clonotypes between healthy human individuals. Overall study context: Per donor, three plates held CD4 naive cells, three held CD4 memory, two held CD8 naive and one held CD8 memory.

Study results and limitations: Rarefaction showed sorted-subset sequencing was incomplete despite large depth. Generally, naive subsets came out with larger estimated richness than memory subsets. Naive CD4 clonotypes were shared across a few donors at about 5%.

This chain joins TRBV14 and TRBJ2-5; D is uncertain. The sample comprised naive CD4+ T cells from PBMCs. Described subset: CD45RA+ positively selected. This TCR was recovered from a man between 18 and 35 years old in good health. Some clones in this sample may be carry-over from other donors' samples. CDR3 protein: CASSLDLQETQYF. In DNA, the CDR3 is TGTGCCAGCAGCCTAGATCTACAAGAGACCCAGTACTTC.